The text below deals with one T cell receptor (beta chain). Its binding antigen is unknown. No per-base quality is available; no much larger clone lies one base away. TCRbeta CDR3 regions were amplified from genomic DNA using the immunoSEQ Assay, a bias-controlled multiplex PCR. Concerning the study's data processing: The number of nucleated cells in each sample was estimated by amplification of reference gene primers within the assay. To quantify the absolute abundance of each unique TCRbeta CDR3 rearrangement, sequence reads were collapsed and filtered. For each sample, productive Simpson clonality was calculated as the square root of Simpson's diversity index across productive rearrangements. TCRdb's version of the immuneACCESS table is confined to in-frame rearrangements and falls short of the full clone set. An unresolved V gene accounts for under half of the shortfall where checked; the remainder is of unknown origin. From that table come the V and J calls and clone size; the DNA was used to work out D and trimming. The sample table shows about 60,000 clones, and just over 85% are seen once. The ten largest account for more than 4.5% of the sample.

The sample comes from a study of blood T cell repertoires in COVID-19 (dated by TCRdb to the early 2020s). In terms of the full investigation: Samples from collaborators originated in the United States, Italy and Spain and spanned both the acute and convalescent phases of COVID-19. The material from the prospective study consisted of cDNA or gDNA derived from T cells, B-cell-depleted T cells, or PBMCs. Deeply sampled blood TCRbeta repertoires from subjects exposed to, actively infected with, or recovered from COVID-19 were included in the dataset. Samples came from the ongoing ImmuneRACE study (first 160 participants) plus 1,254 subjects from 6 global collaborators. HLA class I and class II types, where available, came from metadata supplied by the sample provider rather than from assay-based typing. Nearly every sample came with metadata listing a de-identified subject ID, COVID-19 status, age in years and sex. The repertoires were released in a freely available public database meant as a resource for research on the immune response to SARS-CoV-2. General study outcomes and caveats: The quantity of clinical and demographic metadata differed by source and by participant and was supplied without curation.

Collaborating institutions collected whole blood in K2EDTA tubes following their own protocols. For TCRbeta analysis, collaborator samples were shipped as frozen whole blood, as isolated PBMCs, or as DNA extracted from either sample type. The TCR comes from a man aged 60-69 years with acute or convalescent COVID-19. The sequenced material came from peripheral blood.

The nucleotide sequence reads as follows: TGTGCCAGCAGTTTCAGGGATACTAGCAATCAGCCCCAGCATTTT. Translation gives CASSFRDTSNQPQHF. This chain is built from TRBV28 and TRBJ1-5, and TRBD1 may be the D gene, going by 5 matching bases. According to the germline V gene, CDR1 reads MDHEN and CDR2 reads SYDVKM. Including cysteine and phenylalanine, the CDR3 has 15 amino acids. The CDR3 DNA has 45 bases and is translated from base 1. At the junction V is shortened by 3 bases and J by 0 bases, with 9 bases in between.